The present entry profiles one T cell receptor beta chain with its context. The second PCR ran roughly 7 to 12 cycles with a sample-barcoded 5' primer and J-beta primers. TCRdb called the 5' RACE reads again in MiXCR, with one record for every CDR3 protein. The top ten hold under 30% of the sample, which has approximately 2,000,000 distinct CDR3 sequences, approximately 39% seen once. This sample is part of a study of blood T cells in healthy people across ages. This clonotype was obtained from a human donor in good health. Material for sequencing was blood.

CDR3: CASSQGGKISYNEQFF. The CDR3 DNA follows: TGCGCCAGCAGCCAAGGTGGGAAAATATCTTACAATGAGCAGTTCTTC. V gene TRBV4-3 combines with J gene TRBJ2-1; D unresolved. V gave up 1 base and J gave up 4 bases, with 14 bases separating them. This CDR3 has 16 residues. Germline V gives CDR1 LGHNA, CDR2 YSLEER.